This T cell receptor (beta chain) was sequenced during a study of blood T cell repertoires in COVID-19. The wider study: Acute-phase and convalescent COVID-19 samples originated in the United States, Italy and Spain. Sources were T cells, B-cell-depleted T cells, or PBMCs; the material itself was cDNA or gDNA.

As handled by the study authors: Amplification from reference gene primers served as the basis for estimated nucleated cell counts. Generated by immunoSEQ multiplex PCR, the TCRdb table keeps only in-frame clones and is missing some. V and J calls and clone size are copied from that table; D and trimming were computed from the DNA. This sample yields some 250,000 clones, of which around 83% are seen a single time; roughly 8.7% belongs to the top ten. Trimming cost V 5 bases and J 4 bases; bases outside gene matches: 10. This CDR3 has 16 amino acids. The germline CDR1 and CDR2 sequences are SEHNR and FQNEAQ (reference sequence).

The sample was peripheral blood. This sequence was found in a man aged 35 to 55 with active or convalescent COVID-19. The rearrangement links TRBV7-9 to TRBJ2-2, with 7 bases fitting TRBD1. CDR3 nucleotide sequence: TGTGCCAGCAGCCCTGAATGGGACAGAGGCACCGGGGAGCTGTTTTTT. This gives the protein CASSPEWDRGTGELFF.